A selection of T cell receptor beta chains follows, all from one sample in a study of T cells in Graves' hyperthyroidism and ophthalmopathy. MiXCR, applied by TCRdb to the multiplex PCR reads, yields one record per CDR3 protein. Of a few hundred thousand distinct CDR3 sequences listed, roughly 20% are singletons. Sequencing was performed on blood. These receptors originate from a man younger than 35 with Graves' hyperthyroidism. Each CDR3 is given with its conserved first and last residue. The D gene is left open where the match is weak. A row's size may be missing; if present it is once, few, many or a size class.

clone_size	v_call	d_call	j_call	cdr3_nt	cdr3_aa
many	TRBV28	.	TRBJ2-7	TGTGCCAGCAGTTTCAGAGGGGGTAGGCGACACTTC	CASSFRGGRRHF
many	TRBV6-1	.	TRBJ2-5	TGTGCCAGCAGTGGAACCTTCTTAGGACAATTACAAGAGACCCAGTACTTC	CASSGTFLGQLQETQYF
many	TRBV6-5	.	TRBJ1-1	TGTGCCAGCAGTCGACAGGATGAAGCTTTCTTT	CASSRQDEAFF
few	TRBV30	TRBD1	TRBJ1-1	TGTGCCTGGAGTTCGTTCAGGGGGCGCGACACTGAAGCTTTCTTT	CAWSSFRGRDTEAFF
few	TRBV12-3/TRBV12-4	TRBD1	TRBJ2-2	TGTGCCAGCAGTTACCAGGGGGTTCGCACCGGGGAGCTGTTTTTT	CASSYQGVRTGELFF
.	TRBV4-1	TRBD2	TRBJ2-2	TGCGCCAGCAGCCAAGATCGGAGCGGGGCGAACACCGGGGAGCTGTTTTTT	CASSQDRSGANTGELFF
many	TRBV10-3	.	TRBJ2-7	TGTGCCATCAGTGATGGCTCCTACGAGCAGTACTTC	CAISDGSYEQYF
.	TRBV6-5	TRBD1	TRBJ1-2	TGTGCCAGCAGTTTGTCCGGGACAGGGGGGTACCCTGATGGCTACACCTTC	CASSLSGTGGYPDGYTF
.	TRBV30	.	TRBJ2-7	TGTGCCTGGAGAAGGAGCTACGAGCAGTACTTC	CAWRRSYEQYF
many	TRBV11-2	.	TRBJ2-7	TGTGCCAGCAGCTCCTCACGGGCGGGGCGAGTCTACGAGCAGTACTTC	CASSSSRAGRVYEQYF
.	TRBV4-1	.	TRBJ1-1	TGCGCCAGCAGCCCGCGTTGGGACCAATCCTCCACTGAAGCTTTCTTT	CASSPRWDQSSTEAFF
many	TRBV5-1	.	TRBJ1-2	TGCGCCAGCAGCTTAAATCCGGGACAAGGTGGCTACACCTTC	CASSLNPGQGGYTF
many	TRBV6-4	TRBD2	TRBJ2-3	TGTGCCAGCAGAGCGGGGGGCACAGATACGCAGTATTTT	CASRAGGTDTQYF
many	TRBV4-1	.	TRBJ2-7	TGCGCCAGCAGCCAAGATCGGCCAGGGGTGTACGAGCAGTACTTC	CASSQDRPGVYEQYF
.	TRBV30	.	TRBJ2-2	TGTGCCTGGAGTTGGGGGGGCCCCACCGGGGAGCTGTTTTTT	CAWSWGGPTGELFF
many	TRBV20-1	.	TRBJ2-7	TGCAGTGCCGACAGAGTGGGAGAGCAGTACTTC	CSADRVGEQYF
.	TRBV7-2	TRBD2	TRBJ2-5	TGTGCCAGCTTAGCGGGAGGGCAAGAGACCCAGTACTTC	CASLAGGQETQYF
.	TRBV13	TRBD2	TRBJ2-7	TGTGCCAGCAGCTCCGGACTAGCGGCAACCTACGAGCAGTACTTC	CASSSGLAATYEQYF
many	TRBV19	TRBD1	TRBJ2-2	TGTGCCAGTAACCACGACAGGGGCGGCACCGGGGAGCTGTTTTTT	CASNHDRGGTGELFF
.	TRBV2	.	TRBJ1-6	TGTGCCACTCGGGAGTTCCCCTATAATTCACCCCTCCACTTT	CATREFPYNSPLHF
.	TRBV18	TRBD1	TRBJ1-2	TGTGCCAGCTCACCGAAGGGGACAGAACTATGGAGGTACACCTTC	CASSPKGTELWRYTF
many	TRBV6-1	.	TRBJ2-7	TGTGCCAGCAGTGATCCAGGCCGAAAAGGCGACGAGCAGTACTTC	CASSDPGRKGDEQYF
many	TRBV12-5	TRBD1	TRBJ2-2	TGTGCTAGTGGTTTGATCGGACAGGCGCCGAACACCGGGGAGCTGTTTTTT	CASGLIGQAPNTGELFF
few	TRBV20-1	.	TRBJ2-5	TGCAGTGCTAAGGCTCCCCCAAAGACCCAGTACTTC	CSAKAPPKTQYF
many	TRBV12-3/TRBV12-4	.	TRBJ2-7	TGTGCCAGCTCATCCCGGGACTTTATCTACGAGCAGTACTTC	CASSSRDFIYEQYF
many	TRBV20-1	TRBD1	TRBJ2-5	TGCAGTGCCCTAACGGGACAGGGGGGAGAGACCCAGTACTTC	CSALTGQGGETQYF
many	TRBV2	.	TRBJ1-2	TGTGCCAGCAGTGATCGGTTCCCCGGCTACACCTTC	CASSDRFPGYTF
.	TRBV13	.	TRBJ1-1	TGTGCCAGCAGGGGGGTGCGGAGTGAAGCTTTCTTT	CASRGVRSEAFF
many	TRBV13	TRBD1	TRBJ2-7	TGTGCCAGCAGCTCCACAGGGGTCGAGCAGTACTTC	CASSSTGVEQYF
.	TRBV5-4	.	TRBJ1-1	TGTGCCAGCAGCCGGCCCGACACTGAAGCTTTCTTT	CASSRPDTEAFF
many	TRBV29-1	.	TRBJ1-2	TGCAGCGCCTTAGACGCCCGAAGCGGCTACACCTTC	CSALDARSGYTF
few	TRBV6-1	.	TRBJ1-1	TGTGCCAGCAGTAAGGGGGGGGATCCGAACACTGAAGCTTTCTTT	CASSKGGDPNTEAFF
many	TRBV19	.	TRBJ2-2	TGTGCCAGTAGTATAGCTCAACGGAACACCGGGGAGCTGTTTTTT	CASSIAQRNTGELFF
many	TRBV5-1	TRBD1	TRBJ1-1	TGCGCCAGCAGCACCGCAGGGGGCACTGAAGCTTTCTTT	CASSTAGGTEAFF
.	TRBV2	.	TRBJ2-5	TGTGCCAGCAGTGAAGCGGCTAACCAAGAGACCCAGTACTTC	CASSEAANQETQYF
many	TRBV6-5	.	TRBJ1-2	TGTGCCAGCAGTTACATAGCAGAGGGGAACTATGGCTACACCTTC	CASSYIAEGNYGYTF
.	TRBV6-1	TRBD2	TRBJ2-5	TGTGCCAGCAGCAGGGTCGGGGCGGGGGTTTTGGAGACCCAGTACTTC	CASSRVGAGVLETQYF
many	TRBV2	TRBD1	TRBJ2-7	TGTGCCAGCAAGACAGGGGTGGACGAGCAGTACTTC	CASKTGVDEQYF
few	TRBV24-1	.	TRBJ1-2	TGTGCCACCAGTGATTTTTCTCGGAACAGGGGCTACACCTTC	CATSDFSRNRGYTF
.	TRBV12-3/TRBV12-4	.	TRBJ2-5	TGTGCCAGCGCCCTAGGGGTCGAGACCCAGTACTTC	CASALGVETQYF
few	TRBV2	.	TRBJ1-2	TGTGCCAGCAGTGATGAAATTGGCGCAGGAGTGAGGGGCTACACCTTC	CASSDEIGAGVRGYTF
few	TRBV11-2	.	TRBJ1-3	TGTGCCAGCAGCTTATCTTTTGCCGGACAGTTCTCTGGAAACACCATATATTTT	CASSLSFAGQFSGNTIYF
many	TRBV5-6	.	TRBJ2-7	TGTGCCAGCAGCTTGCCTGCGACACCCTACTACGAGCAGTACTTC	CASSLPATPYYEQYF
many	TRBV7-9	.	TRBJ1-1	TGTGCCAGCAGCGAAAGGTTCACTGAAGCTTTCTTT	CASSERFTEAFF
.	TRBV28	.	TRBJ1-6	TGTGCCAGCAGTTTAAGAGGGGGACGACATTCACCCCTCCACTTT	CASSLRGGRHSPLHF
few	TRBV5-1	.	TRBJ1-1	TGCGCCAGCAGCTTTTTATGGGAGGCGGGAACTGAAGCTTTCTTT	CASSFLWEAGTEAFF
many	TRBV6-1	TRBD1	TRBJ1-1	TGTGCCAGCAGTGTGGACAGGGGAATTGACACTGAAGCTTTCTTT	CASSVDRGIDTEAFF
.	TRBV3-1	.	TRBJ2-7	TGTGCCAGCAGCCCGGGACTCCCTAACGACGAGCAGTACTTC	CASSPGLPNDEQYF
many	TRBV15	TRBD2	TRBJ2-7	TGTGCCACCAGCAGACGGACTAGCGGGGGGGCGGGGGAGCAGTACTTC	CATSRRTSGGAGEQYF
many	TRBV12-3/TRBV12-4	.	TRBJ1-5	TGTGCCAGCAGTAACTCGGATGGGGGCAATCAGCCCCAGCATTTT	CASSNSDGGNQPQHF
many	TRBV7-8	TRBD1	TRBJ2-7	TGTGCCAGCAGCTTAGCACGGACAGGTACCTACGAGCAGTACTTC	CASSLARTGTYEQYF
few	TRBV5-1	TRBD2	TRBJ2-5	TGCGCCAGCAACGGCGGGGGGGGGACTGAGACCCAGTACTTC	CASNGGGGTETQYF
many	TRBV19	.	TRBJ1-5	TGTGCCAGTAGTATAGGGGCAGCCCTCGATCAGCCCCAGCATTTT	CASSIGAALDQPQHF
.	TRBV5-1	.	TRBJ2-4	TGCGCCAGCAGCTTGGAATCGGGGCTTAGAAACATTCAGTACTTC	CASSLESGLRNIQYF
.	TRBV6-9	.	TRBJ1-1	TGTGCCAGCAGCCCATCCCTGACATTGACAGTGAACACTGAAGCTTTCTTT	CASSPSLTLTVNTEAFF
many	TRBV10-3	TRBD2	TRBJ2-7	TGTGCCATCAGTGTGGGAAGGGACTATGGCGAGCAGTACTTC	CAISVGRDYGEQYF
.	TRBV24-1	TRBD1	TRBJ2-2	TGTGCCACCAGTGACCAACCCGGACAGGGAAACACCGGGGAGCTGTTTTTT	CATSDQPGQGNTGELFF
many	TRBV20-1	.	TRBJ1-5	TGCAGTGCTAGAGAAAGAGATAGCAATCAGCCCCAGCATTTT	CSARERDSNQPQHF